These T cell receptor beta chains were read from a single sample in a study of T cells in localized non-small cell lung cancer. Profiling relied on immunoSEQ multiplex PCR, and the TCRdb table lists in-frame clones only, not all of them. The table includes 18,000 or so clones, around four fifths detected once. The sample consisted of peripheral blood, taken before any cancer treatment. These receptors were taken from a female donor over 55 with stage I lung adenocarcinoma. Each CDR3 is given with its conserved first and last residue. The D gene is left open where the match is weak. Clone size appears in some rows only: once, few, many, or a class for an expanded clone.

- TRBJ2-2 - TRBV5-4 TGTGCCAGCAGCTCGGGACCCAACACCGGGGAGCTGTTTTTT CASSSGPNTGELFF
- TRBJ2-5 TRBD1 TRBV6-5 TGTGCCAGTCGGACAGGGGGCGGGGAGACCCAGTACTTC CASRTGGGETQYF
- TRBJ2-2 - TRBV11-2 TGTGCCAGCAGGGGATTGTCCCACTCGGGCACTGGGGAGCTGTTTTTT CASRGLSHSGTGELFF
- TRBJ1-3 - TRBV18 TGTGCCAGCTCACCATTCGGGCAGGGCGAAGGAAACACCATATATTTT CASSPFGQGEGNTIYF
- TRBJ2-5 - TRBV10-1 TGCGCCAGCAGTTACGGTGCCCAAGAGACCCAGTACTTC CASSYGAQETQYF
- TRBJ2-1 - TRBV7-9 TGTGCCAGCAGCTTACTCAGGGAGCAGTTCTTC CASSLLREQFF
medium-sized TRBJ2-7 - TRBV25-1 TGTGCCAGCAGTGGAGACTGGGGGTCCTACGAGCAGTACTTC CASSGDWGSYEQYF
- TRBJ1-1 - TRBV4-1 TGCGCCAGCAGCCAGGACAGAGGGACTGAAGCTTTCTTT CASSQDRGTEAFF
- TRBJ2-7 - TRBV6-6 TGTGCCAGCAGTATGAACTACGAGCAGTACTTC CASSMNYEQYF
- TRBJ1-4 TRBD1 TRBV25-1 TGTGCCAGCAGTGAAATAGGACAGGGAGAAGAAAAACTGTTTTTT CASSEIGQGEEKLFF
- TRBJ1-2 TRBD1 TRBV6-6 TGTGCCAGCAGTTATAGGGACAGGGGGCGCGTCTATGGCTACACCTTC CASSYRDRGRVYGYTF
- TRBJ1-1 - TRBV12-5 TGTGCTAGTGGTCCCCGGGGGGGGTCACGGCTCAGCGGAGCTTTCTTT CASGPRGGSRLSGAFF
- TRBJ1-2 TRBD1 TRBV6-5 TGTGCCAGCAGTTACCGGGACAGGGGGTATGGCTACACCTTC CASSYRDRGYGYTF
- TRBJ1-2 - TRBV5-1 TGCGCCAGCAGCTTGGTGGCGTCAACCGGCTATGGCTACACCTTC CASSLVASTGYGYTF
- TRBJ2-1 TRBD2 TRBV5-1 TGCGCCAGCAGCCTACCCGGGACTAGCGGGGCGAACAATGAGCAGTTCTTC CASSLPGTSGANNEQFF
- TRBJ2-1 - TRBV5-1 TGCGCCAGCAGCGCATCCGAGGCCTACAATGAGCAGTTCTTC CASSASEAYNEQFF
- TRBJ2-7 TRBD2 TRBV19 TGTGCCAGTAGTACGGGACTACTACCCTACCCAATCTTC CASSTGLLPYPIF
- TRBJ2-3 - TRBV27 TGTGCCAGCAGTCCAGCACGTTACACGGCGGTAGATACGCAGTATTTT CASSPARYTAVDTQYF
- TRBJ1-1 - TRBV6-1 TGTGCCAGCAGTCAGCCCGTTTTCCACGCCGAAGCTTTCTTT CASSQPVFHAEAFF
few TRBJ2-3 TRBD1 TRBV4-2 TGTGCCAGCAGCCAAGAAGGGCCGGGACAGGGCACAGATACGCAGTATTTT CASSQEGPGQGTDTQYF
- TRBJ1-2 - TRBV6-1 TGTGCCAGCAGGGAGACGAGCAGAGGGGGCTACACCTTC CASRETSRGGYTF
- TRBJ2-3 TRBD1 TRBV5-6 TGTGCCAGCAGCCTCAGGACAGGGAGAACAGATACGCAGTATTTT CASSLRTGRTDTQYF
- TRBJ2-3 - TRBV9 TGTGCCAGCAGCGTTGGTAGGGGGGGCCTGGCAGATACGCAGTATTTT CASSVGRGGLADTQYF
- TRBJ2-3 - TRBV5-8 TGTGCCAGCAAAGACGAGGATAGCACAGATACGCAGTATTTT CASKDEDSTDTQYF
few TRBJ2-7 TRBD2 TRBV19 TGTGCCAGTAGTATTGAGACTAGCGGGGTTGGCTACGAGCAGTACTTC CASSIETSGVGYEQYF
- TRBJ1-2 - TRBV19 TGTGCCAGTAGTATAGCGGGGGCCGGAACTAACTATGGCTACACCTTC CASSIAGAGTNYGYTF
- TRBJ2-4 - TRBV7-9 TGTGCCAGCAGTTCAGGGGAGCCAGGGCCAAACATTCAGTACTTC CASSSGEPGPNIQYF
- TRBJ1-1 - TRBV5-5 TGTGCCAGCAGTCTAACAGGGAAGACTGAAGCTTTCTTT CASSLTGKTEAFF
once TRBJ1-5 - TRBV19 TGTGCCAGTAGATTAAGGGGCTCTAGCAATCAGCCCCAGCATTTT CASRLRGSSNQPQHF
once TRBJ2-5 TRBD1 TRBV5-1 TGCGCCAGCAGCTTGGGACAGGGGGCTGAGGAGACCCAGTACTTC CASSLGQGAEETQYF
- TRBJ2-5 - TRBV18 TGTGCCAGCTCACCAGCGCGACAAGAGACCCAGTACTTC CASSPARQETQYF
- TRBJ1-1 TRBD1 TRBV9 TGTGCCAGCAGCTCAGAGACAGGGGTGAACACTGAAGCTTTCTTT CASSSETGVNTEAFF
- TRBJ2-7 - TRBV7-8 TGTGCCAGCAGCTTGAACCACTACGAGCAGTACTTC CASSLNHYEQYF
- TRBJ1-2 - TRBV7-2 TGTGCCAGCAGCTTCGGATCCTATGGCTACACCTTC CASSFGSYGYTF
- TRBJ1-5 - TRBV7-9 TGTGCCAGCAGCAACCAGGGTGATCAGCCCCAGCATTTT CASSNQGDQPQHF
- TRBJ2-7 TRBD1 TRBV7-6 TGTGCCAGCAGCCCAACCACCGGGACAGGGTTCCACGAGCAGTACTTC CASSPTTGTGFHEQYF
- TRBJ2-7 - TRBV6-5 TGTGCCAGCAGTTACGGGGTTGGGGAGACGATGGACGAGCAGTACTTC CASSYGVGETMDEQYF